Below are 27 T cell receptor beta chains sequenced from a single sample in a study of blood T cell repertoires in COVID-19 (dated by TCRdb to the early 2020s). The receptor library was made with the immunoSEQ multiplex PCR assay. Held by TCRdb, this immuneACCESS table contains in-frame sequences only and omits some clones. Under half of the omission traces to an unresolved V gene where checked; the cause of the rest is unknown. The sample table records around 130,000 clones; 82% of these occur just once. The ten most abundant clones make up around an eighth of the sample. Sequencing was carried out using peripheral blood. These TCRs come from a human donor in a cohort sampled during active COVID-19.

The chain uses TRBV6-6 and TRBJ2-5; D is unresolved. V lost 2 bases and J 3 bases, leaving 10 bases between the germline ends. The germline V gene has CDR1 MNHNY and CDR2 SVGAGI (reference sequence). The CDR3 covers 14 residues. DNA for the CDR3: TGTGCCAGCAGTTACGTCGGAGAGAAAGAGACCCAGTACTTC. This translates into CASSYVGEKETQYF.

The chain is built from TRBV6-5 and TRBJ1-3; D is ambiguous. V gave up 11 bases and J gave up 2 bases, with 10 bases separating them. The CDR3 totals 12 residues. The V gene's germline CDR1 is MNHEY and CDR2 SVGAGI. The CDR3 reads CAVHSPGNTIYF. The CDR3 region has the DNA TGTGCCGTCCATTCCCCTGGAAACACCATATATTTT.

The chain recombines TRBV15 with TRBJ1-6; possibly TRBD1 for D (6 bases). The germline V and J ends were trimmed by 4 bases and 4 bases, with 11 bases remaining between them. Germline CDR1 is LNHNV and CDR2 is YYDKDF (reference sequence). The CDR3 sequence is 15 residues long. As DNA, the CDR3 is TGTGCCACCAGCACCACCCAGGGGTATAATTCACCCCTCCACTTT. It encodes CATSTTQGYNSPLHF.

V is TRBV7-9 and J is TRBJ2-1; 9 nucleotides match TRBD2. The CDR3 runs to 15 residues. The V and J ends lost 2 bases and 8 bases, in that order; junction bases with no gene match: 7. Germline V lookup: CDR1 SEHNR, CDR2 FQNEAQ (reference sequence). The CDR3, as DNA: TGTGCCAGCAGCTTATTCCCTAGCGGGGCCCATGAGCAGTTCTTC. This translates into CASSLFPSGAHEQFF.

This chain joins TRBV3-1 (or the pseudogene TRBV3-2) and TRBJ2-5, with D possibly being TRBD2 (6 bases). CDR1 LGHDT and CDR2 YNNKEL come from the germline V gene (reference sequence). With 1 base removed from V and 1 base from J, the gap between germline ends came to 13 bases. The CDR3 has 16 residues. The chain's CDR3 is CASSQGGTSLQETQYF. CDR3 nucleotides: TGTGCCAGCAGCCAAGGCGGAACTAGCCTCCAAGAGACCCAGTACTTC.

A word on this clone: Other DNA sequences in this sample translate to the same CDR3. The CDR3 sequence: CASSARTGTDTQYF. CDR3 sequence (DNA): TGTGCCAGCAGCGCCCGGACAGGCACAGATACGCAGTATTTT. The chain combines TRBV9 with TRBJ2-3; D is possibly TRBD1 (6 bases). Germline assignment: CDR1 SGDLS and CDR2 YYNGEE. The CDR3 sequence is 14 residues long. Trimming removed 3 bases at V and 1 base at J, with 9 bases between.

The V gene is TRBV6-1, the J gene TRBJ2-6; a possible D gene is TRBD1 (6 bases). Trimming took off 2 bases at V and 4 bases at J, with 9 bases between the two ends. CDR3 size: 15 residues. Germline CDR1 and CDR2: MNHNS and SASEGT. This CDR3 reads CASSEMGAGANVLTF. CDR3 DNA sequence: TGTGCCAGCAGTGAAATGGGGGCGGGGGCCAACGTCCTGACTTTC.

CDR3 nucleotides: TGTGCCAGCAGTTACCCGAGTAGCCCCAATGAGCAGTTCTTC. This sequence encodes CASSYPSSPNEQFF. The chain recombines TRBV6-5 with TRBJ2-1; no clear D. In germline, CDR1 is MNHEY, CDR2 SVGAGI. The CDR3 extends over 14 amino acids. Deletions cut 2 bases from V and 6 bases from J, with 11 bases between.

The CDR3 nucleotides read TGTGCCAGCAGCTTCGGGACAAATAATTATGGCTACACCTTC. This encodes CASSFGTNNYGYTF. The rearrangement links TRBV5-4 to TRBJ1-2; possible D gene TRBD1, 6 bases. The CDR3 runs 14 residues. With 2 bases removed from V and 5 bases from J, the gap between germline ends came to 13 bases. Germline V CDR1 and CDR2: SGHNT, YYREEE (reference sequence).

This clone was observed once. J is TRBJ1-5 and V is TRBV6-5, with D uncertain. The CDR3 has 14 residues. The V gene lost 6 bases and the J gene lost 2 bases, with 11 bases spanning the gap. In germline, CDR1 is MNHEY, CDR2 SVGAGI. CDR3: CASRPLSGNQPQHF. The CDR3 DNA reads as TGTGCCAGCAGGCCCCTTTCAGGCAATCAGCCCCAGCATTTT.

The CDR3 nucleotides read TGCGCCAGCAGCCAAGCCTCGACTAGCGGGGGTAGGAATGAGCAGTTCTTC. It specifies CASSQASTSGGRNEQFF. This chain joins TRBV4-1 and TRBJ2-1; TRBD2 matches 12 bases. The CDR3 is 17 residues long. The V gene end was trimmed by 1 base and the J gene end by 7 bases; junction bases not matched to a gene: 8. Per germline, CDR1 MGHRA and CDR2 YSYEKL.

In this sample, this clone turned up a few times. The gene calls are TRBV19 and TRBJ1-5; 8 positions match TRBD1. This CDR3 has 17 amino acids. V shed 5 bases, J shed 4 bases, and the junction held 13 bases outside the gene matches. The germline gives CDR1 LNHDA, CDR2 SQIVND (reference sequence). Here the CDR3 DNA reads TGTGCCAGTAGTCCCCTCTTAGCAGGGGGCGCGAATCAGCCCCAGCATTTT. Translation: CASSPLLAGGANQPQHF.

The chain has TRBV7-2 and TRBJ2-1; 11 positions agree with TRBD1. There are 16 residues in the CDR3. Per the germline V gene, CDR1 is SGHTA and CDR2 is FQGNSA. The J segment lost 4 bases and the V segment lost 0 bases, leaving 2 bases of the junction unmatched. The CDR3 loop reads CASSLAGTGGYNEQFF. As DNA, the CDR3 is TGTGCCAGCAGCTTAGCCGGGACAGGGGGATACAATGAGCAGTTCTTC.

The CDR3 is CASSPSTEVNTEAFF. The CDR3 DNA is TGTGCCAGCAGCCCCTCGACAGAAGTGAACACTGAAGCTTTCTTT. The rearrangement uses TRBV9 and TRBJ1-1; a possible D gene is TRBD1 (5 bases). CDR3 length equals 15 residues. Germline V gene sequence: CDR1 SGDLS, CDR2 YYNGEE. Trimming took off 4 bases at V and 0 bases at J, with 13 bases between the two ends.

The genes are TRBV5-1 and TRBJ2-2, with TRBD2 matching over 11 bases. V lost 7 bases, J lost 2 bases, and 4 bases stayed unmatched. Germline V CDR1 and CDR2: SGHRS, YFSETQ. This CDR3 has 15 amino acids. Here the CDR3 DNA reads TGCGCCAGCGGTAGCGGGGGGGCTAACACCGGGGAGCTGTTTTTT. As protein: CASGSGGANTGELFF.

In this sample, this clone turned up once. The rearrangement joins TRBV3-1 (or the pseudogene TRBV3-2) to TRBJ1-6; D uncertain. CDR1 and CDR2 from the germline V gene are LGHDT and YNNKEL (reference sequence). The CDR3 runs to 13 residues. V was pared by 1 base and J by 11 bases, with 9 bases between. In nucleotides, the CDR3 is TGTGCCAGCAGCCAAGTTGAACAGACACCCCTCCACTTT. It encodes CASSQVEQTPLHF.

A remark on this clone: Within the sample, other DNA sequences also encode this same CDR3. This chain joins TRBV6-6 and TRBJ2-7; weak D call: TRBD1 (6 bases). The germline gives CDR1 MNHNY, CDR2 SVGAGI (reference sequence). With 3 bases removed from V and 1 base from J, the gap between germline ends came to 10 bases. The CDR3 totals 14 residues. Here the CDR3 DNA reads TGTGCCAGCAGTTATCGGGACACTTCCTACGAGCAGTACTTC. Translated: CASSYRDTSYEQYF.

The CDR3 sequence is CASSHSGAGNYEQYF. CDR3 sequence (DNA): TGTGCCAGCAGCCACTCGGGAGCAGGGAACTACGAGCAGTACTTC. This chain links TRBV3-1 (or the pseudogene TRBV3-2) with TRBJ2-7; tentatively, D is TRBD2 (6 bases). The ends were cut back, 3 bases at V and 3 bases at J, with 15 bases in the middle. Germline CDR1 is LGHDT and CDR2 is YNNKEL (reference sequence). This CDR3 region has 15 residues.

CDR3 in amino acids: CASSQRAGLTDTQYF. The CDR3 nucleotides read TGTGCCAGCAGCCAACGGGCGGGTCTCACAGATACGCAGTATTTT. This chain connects TRBV3-1 (or the pseudogene TRBV3-2) to TRBJ2-3, with a tentative D call TRBD2 (5 bases). This CDR3 is built from 15 residues. CDR1 and CDR2 (germline): LGHDT, YNNKEL (reference sequence). Trimming took off 2 bases at V and 2 bases at J, with 11 bases between the two ends.

V and J are TRBV28 and TRBJ1-3, with 9 positions matching TRBD1. V lost 4 bases and J lost 6; bases outside the gene matches: 1. Germline CDR1 is MDHEN and CDR2 is SYDVKM. There are 13 residues in the CDR3. The CDR3 DNA follows: TGTGCCAGCAGTTGGACAGGGGTAAACACCATATATTTT. Translated: CASSWTGVNTIYF. Based on the CDR3 plus reference TRBV28 and TRBJ1-3, the full variable domain is DVKVTQSSRYLVKRTGEKVFLECVQDMDHENMFWYRQDPGLGLRLIYFSYDVKMKEKGDIPEGYSVSREKKERFSLILESASTNQTSMYLCASSWTGVNTIYFGEGSWLTVV.

The count of this clone is one. This chain uses TRBV12-5 with TRBJ2-7; 9 bases are a match to TRBD1. This CDR3 spans 15 amino acids. Germline loops: CDR1 LGHNT, CDR2 FRNRAP. V shed 4 bases, J shed 1 base, and the junction held 5 bases outside the gene matches. CDR3 in DNA: TGTGCTAGTGGTTCACCGGGACAGGGTTCCTACGAGCAGTACTTC. Its protein product is CASGSPGQGSYEQYF.

The V call is TRBV19, the J call TRBJ1-2; D might be TRBD1 (6 bases). V shed 8 bases and J shed 5 bases, with 15 bases lying between them. Germline V gives CDR1 LNHDA, CDR2 SQIVND (reference sequence). This CDR3 spans 13 amino acids. The CDR3 sequence is CASCNRAGYGYTF. The CDR3 DNA is TGTGCCAGTTGTAACAGGGCTGGGTATGGCTACACCTTC.

The chain is built from TRBV9 and TRBJ2-3; the D gene is possibly TRBD2 (6 bases). V dropped 7 bases and J dropped 0 bases, with 12 bases sitting between them. Germline-derived CDR1 and CDR2 are SGDLS and YYNGEE. This CDR3 has 14 residues. The CDR3 spells CASGTGVSTDTQYF. The DNA of the CDR3 is TGTGCCAGCGGAACGGGGGTTAGCACAGATACGCAGTATTTT.

The chain employs TRBV5-1 and TRBJ2-1, with TRBD1 matching 8 bases. The CDR3 extends over 15 amino acids. With V trimmed by 3 bases and J by 0 bases, 2 bases remained unmatched. CDR1 is SGHRS and CDR2 is YFSETQ in the germline V gene. The CDR3 is CASSWTGSSYNEQFF. Written as DNA, the CDR3 is TGCGCCAGCAGCTGGACAGGGAGCTCCTACAATGAGCAGTTCTTC.

The chain recombines TRBV7-9 with TRBJ2-2, with 8 bases that match TRBD1. V trimming: 4 bases; J trimming: 5 bases; junction bases outside the gene matches: 3. CDR1 SEHNR and CDR2 FQNEAQ come from the germline V gene (reference sequence). The CDR3 covers 14 residues. The CDR3 sequence: CASSSRTGTGELFF. CDR3 coding DNA: TGTGCCAGCAGCTCCCGGACAGGGACCGGGGAGCTGTTTTTT.

The chain's CDR3 is CASSDDPGQLVKLFF. CDR3 nucleotides: TGTGCCAGCAGCGATGATCCGGGACAGTTGGTAAAACTGTTTTTT. The V gene is TRBV7-9, the J gene TRBJ1-4, with 7 bases lining up with TRBD1. V gave up 5 bases and J gave up 10 bases; unmatched junction bases: 13. In germline, CDR1 is SEHNR, CDR2 FQNEAQ (reference sequence). This CDR3 contains 15 residues.

CDR3 nucleotides: TGTGCCAGCAGCCCACCTACAGGACAGGGTATCTATGGCTACACCTTC. Translating it yields CASSPPTGQGIYGYTF. The rearrangement joins TRBV7-9 to TRBJ1-2; 8 bases align to TRBD1. Germline values: CDR1 SEHNR, CDR2 FQNEAQ (reference sequence). The CDR3 runs 16 residues. With 5 bases clipped from V and 4 bases from J, the junction kept 12 bases outside the gene matches.